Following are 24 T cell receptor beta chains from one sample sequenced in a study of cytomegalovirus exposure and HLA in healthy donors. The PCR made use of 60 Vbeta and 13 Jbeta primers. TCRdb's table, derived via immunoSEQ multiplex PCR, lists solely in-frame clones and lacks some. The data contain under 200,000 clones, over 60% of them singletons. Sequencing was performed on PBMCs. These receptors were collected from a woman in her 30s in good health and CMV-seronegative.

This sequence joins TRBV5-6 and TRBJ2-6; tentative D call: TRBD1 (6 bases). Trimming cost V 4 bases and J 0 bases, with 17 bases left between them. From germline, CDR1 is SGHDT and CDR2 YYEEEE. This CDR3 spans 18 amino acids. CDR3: CASSRSDSYFSGANVLTF. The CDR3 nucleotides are TGTGCCAGCAGCCGCTCGGACAGTTACTTCTCTGGGGCCAACGTCCTGACTTTC.

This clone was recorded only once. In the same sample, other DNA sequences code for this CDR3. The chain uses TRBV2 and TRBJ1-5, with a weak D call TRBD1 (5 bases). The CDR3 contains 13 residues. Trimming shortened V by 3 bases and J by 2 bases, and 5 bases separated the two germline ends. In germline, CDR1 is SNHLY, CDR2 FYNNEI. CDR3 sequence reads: CASSDRGNQPQHF. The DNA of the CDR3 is TGTGCCAGCAGTGACAGGGGCAATCAGCCCCAGCATTTT.

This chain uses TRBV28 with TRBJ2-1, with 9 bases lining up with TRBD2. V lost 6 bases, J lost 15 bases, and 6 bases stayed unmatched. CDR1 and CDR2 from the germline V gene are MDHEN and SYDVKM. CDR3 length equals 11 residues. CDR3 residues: CASSPGLARFF. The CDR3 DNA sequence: TGTGCCAGCAGCCCCGGACTAGCGAGGTTCTTC.

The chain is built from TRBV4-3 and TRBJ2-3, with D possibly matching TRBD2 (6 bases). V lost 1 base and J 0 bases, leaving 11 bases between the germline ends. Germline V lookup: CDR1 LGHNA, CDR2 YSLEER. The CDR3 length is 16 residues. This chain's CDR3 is CASSQGAGSSTDTQYF. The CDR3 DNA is TGCGCCAGCAGCCAAGGAGCGGGCTCTAGCACAGATACGCAGTATTTT.

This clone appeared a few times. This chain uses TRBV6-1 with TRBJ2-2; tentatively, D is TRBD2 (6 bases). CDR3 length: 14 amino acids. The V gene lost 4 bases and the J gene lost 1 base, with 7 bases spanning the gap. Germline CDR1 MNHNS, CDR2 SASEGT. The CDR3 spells CASSVGGNTGELFF. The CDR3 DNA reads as TGTGCCAGCAGTGTCGGGGGGAACACCGGGGAGCTGTTTTTT.

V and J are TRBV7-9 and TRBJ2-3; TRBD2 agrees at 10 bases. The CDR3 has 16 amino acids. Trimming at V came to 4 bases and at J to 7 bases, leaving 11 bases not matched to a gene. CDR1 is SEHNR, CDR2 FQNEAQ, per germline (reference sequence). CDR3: CASSSNSPGLAYTQYF. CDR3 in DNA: TGTGCCAGCAGCTCCAACTCCCCGGGACTAGCGTATACGCAGTATTTT.

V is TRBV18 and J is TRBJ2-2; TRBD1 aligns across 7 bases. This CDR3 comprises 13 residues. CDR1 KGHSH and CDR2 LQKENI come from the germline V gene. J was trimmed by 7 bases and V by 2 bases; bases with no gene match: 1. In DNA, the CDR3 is TGTGCCAGCTCACCAAGGACAGGCGGGGAGCTGTTTTTT. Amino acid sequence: CASSPRTGGELFF.

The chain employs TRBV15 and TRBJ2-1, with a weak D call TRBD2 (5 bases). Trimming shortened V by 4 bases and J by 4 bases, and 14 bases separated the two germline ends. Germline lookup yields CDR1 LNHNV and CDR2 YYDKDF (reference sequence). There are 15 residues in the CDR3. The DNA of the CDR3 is TGTGCCACCAGCAAGAACCTAGCAGTTTACAATGAGCAGTTCTTC. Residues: CATSKNLAVYNEQFF.

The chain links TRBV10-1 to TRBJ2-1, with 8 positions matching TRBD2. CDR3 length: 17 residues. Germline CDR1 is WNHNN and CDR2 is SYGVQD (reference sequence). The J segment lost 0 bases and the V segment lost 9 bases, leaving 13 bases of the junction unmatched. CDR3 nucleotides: TGCGCCAGTCCGGGACGAACGGGAGGGAGCTCCTACAATGAGCAGTTCTTC. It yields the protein CASPGRTGGSSYNEQFF.

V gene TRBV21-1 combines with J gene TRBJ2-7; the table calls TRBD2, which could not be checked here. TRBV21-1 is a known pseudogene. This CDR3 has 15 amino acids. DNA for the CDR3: TGTGCCAGCCCGGGGCGGGGAGCGATCTCCTACGAGCAGTACTTC. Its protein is CASPGRGAISYEQYF.

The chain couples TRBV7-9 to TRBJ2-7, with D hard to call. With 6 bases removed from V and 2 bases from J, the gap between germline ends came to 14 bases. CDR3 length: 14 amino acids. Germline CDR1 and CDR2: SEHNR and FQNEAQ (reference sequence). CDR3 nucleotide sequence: TGTGCCAGCAGTTCCCCCTTAGCCACCTACGAGCAGTACTTC. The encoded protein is CASSSPLATYEQYF.

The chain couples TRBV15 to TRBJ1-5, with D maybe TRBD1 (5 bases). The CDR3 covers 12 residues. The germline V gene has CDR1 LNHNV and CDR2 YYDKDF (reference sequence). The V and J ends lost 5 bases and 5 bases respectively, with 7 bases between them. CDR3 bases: TGTGCCACCAGCCAGGGTTATCAGCCCCAGCATTTT. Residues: CATSQGYQPQHF.

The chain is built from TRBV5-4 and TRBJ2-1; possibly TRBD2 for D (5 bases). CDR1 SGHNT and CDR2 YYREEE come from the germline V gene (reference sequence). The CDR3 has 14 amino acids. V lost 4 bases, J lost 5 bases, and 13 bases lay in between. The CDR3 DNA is TGTGCCAGCAGCACCTCACTAGAAGACAATGAGCAGTTCTTC. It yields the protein CASSTSLEDNEQFF.

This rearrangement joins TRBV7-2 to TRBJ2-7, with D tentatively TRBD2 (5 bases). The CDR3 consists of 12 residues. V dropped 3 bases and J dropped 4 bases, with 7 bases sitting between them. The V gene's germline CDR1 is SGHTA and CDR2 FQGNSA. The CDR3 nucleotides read TGTGCCAGCAGCTTCCCGGGGTACGAGCAGTACTTC. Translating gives CASSFPGYEQYF.

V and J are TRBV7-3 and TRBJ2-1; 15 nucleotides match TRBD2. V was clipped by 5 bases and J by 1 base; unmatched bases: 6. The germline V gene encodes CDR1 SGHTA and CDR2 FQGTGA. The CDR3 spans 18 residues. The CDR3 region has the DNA TGTGCCAGCAGCCAGGGACTAGCGGGGGGTATATCCTACAATGAGCAGTTCTTC. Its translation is CASSQGLAGGISYNEQFF.

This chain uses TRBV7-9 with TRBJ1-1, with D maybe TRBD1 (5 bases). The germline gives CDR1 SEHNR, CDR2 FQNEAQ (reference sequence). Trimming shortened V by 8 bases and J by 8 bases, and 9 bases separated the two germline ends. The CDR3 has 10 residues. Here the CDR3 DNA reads TGTGCCAGCGACAGAGGCGAAGCTTTCTTT. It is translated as CASDRGEAFF. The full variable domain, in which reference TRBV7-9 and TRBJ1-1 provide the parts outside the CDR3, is DTGVSQNPRHKITKRGQNVTFRCDPISEHNRLYWYRQTLGQGPEFLTYFQNEAQLEKSRLLSDRFSAERPKGSFSTLEIQRTEQGDSAMYLCASDRGEAFFGQGTRLTVV.

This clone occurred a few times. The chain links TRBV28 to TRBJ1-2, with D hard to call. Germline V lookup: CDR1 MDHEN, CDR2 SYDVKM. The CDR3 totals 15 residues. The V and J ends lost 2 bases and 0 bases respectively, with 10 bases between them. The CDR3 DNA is TGTGCCAGCAGTTTACGGGGAATCGCTAACTATGGCTACACCTTC. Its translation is CASSLRGIANYGYTF.

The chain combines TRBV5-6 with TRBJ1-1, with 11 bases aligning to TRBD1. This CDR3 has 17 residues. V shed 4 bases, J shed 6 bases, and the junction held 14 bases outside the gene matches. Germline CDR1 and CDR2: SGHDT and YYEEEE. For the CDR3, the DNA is TGTGCCAGCAGCCTGCTAGGGACAGGGGGATTAGTCCCTGAAGCTTTCTTT. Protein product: CASSLLGTGGLVPEAFF.

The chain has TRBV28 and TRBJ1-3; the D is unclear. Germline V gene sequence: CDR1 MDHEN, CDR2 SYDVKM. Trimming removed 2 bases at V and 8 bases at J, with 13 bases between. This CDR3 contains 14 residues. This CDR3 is CASSLLAGGDTIYF. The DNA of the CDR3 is TGTGCCAGCAGTTTACTAGCAGGAGGAGACACCATATATTTT.

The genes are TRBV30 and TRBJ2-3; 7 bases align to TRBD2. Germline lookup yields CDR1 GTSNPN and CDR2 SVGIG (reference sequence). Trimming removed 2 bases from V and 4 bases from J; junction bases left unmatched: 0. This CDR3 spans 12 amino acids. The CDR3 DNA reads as TGTGCCTGGAGTCGGGGGGCAGATACGCAGTATTTT. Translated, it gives CAWSRGADTQYF.

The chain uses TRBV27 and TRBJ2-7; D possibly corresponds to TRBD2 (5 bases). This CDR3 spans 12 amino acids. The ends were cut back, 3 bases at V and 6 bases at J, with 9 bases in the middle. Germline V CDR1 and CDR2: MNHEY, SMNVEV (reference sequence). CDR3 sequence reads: CASSFVGSEQYF. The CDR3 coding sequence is TGTGCCAGCAGTTTTGTGGGGAGCGAGCAGTACTTC.

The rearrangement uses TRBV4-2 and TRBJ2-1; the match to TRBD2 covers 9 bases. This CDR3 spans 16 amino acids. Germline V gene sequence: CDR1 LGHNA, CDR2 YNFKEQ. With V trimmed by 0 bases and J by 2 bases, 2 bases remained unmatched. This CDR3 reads CASSQEVAGAYNEQFF. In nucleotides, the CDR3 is TGTGCCAGCAGCCAAGAGGTAGCGGGAGCCTACAATGAGCAGTTCTTC.

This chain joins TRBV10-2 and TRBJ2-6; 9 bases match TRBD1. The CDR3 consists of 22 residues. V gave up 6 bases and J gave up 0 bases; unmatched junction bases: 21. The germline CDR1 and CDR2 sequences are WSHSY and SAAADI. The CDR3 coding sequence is TGCGCCAGCAGAGCTCACCCTAGCAGTGGACAGGGGTCCACCTCTGGGGCCAACGTCCTGACTTTC. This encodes CASRAHPSSGQGSTSGANVLTF.

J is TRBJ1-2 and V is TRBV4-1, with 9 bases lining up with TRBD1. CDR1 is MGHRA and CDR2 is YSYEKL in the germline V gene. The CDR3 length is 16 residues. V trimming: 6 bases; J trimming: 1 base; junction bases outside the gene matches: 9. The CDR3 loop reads CASSPTGGNVNYGYTF. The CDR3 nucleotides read TGCGCCAGCAGTCCAACAGGGGGCAATGTTAACTATGGCTACACCTTC.